This T cell receptor (beta chain) was sequenced in a study of cytomegalovirus exposure and HLA in healthy donors. The study's findings and limits: Specific recognition of CMV antigens was confirmed in vitro for a few chains (all CMV-associated). The authors listed 180 or so TCR beta chains as cytomegalovirus-associated.

This clone was recorded only once. Its antigen remains unknown. It was with 60 Vbeta and 13 Jbeta primers that the PCR ran. TCRdb's table, derived via immunoSEQ multiplex PCR, lists solely in-frame clones and lacks some. The sample has 85,000 to 130,000 clones, roughly 80% seen once. The germline V gene has CDR1 SQVTM and CDR2 ANQGSEA. Trimming cost V 3 bases and J 0 bases, with 9 bases left between them. This CDR3 is built from 14 residues. The sequence came from a man between 60 and 75 years old in good health and CMV-seronegative. The source material was PBMCs. The V gene is TRBV29-1, the J gene TRBJ1-3; no reliable D call. The CDR3 loop reads CSVEEGSSGNTIYF. The CDR3 DNA reads TGCAGCGTTGAGGAGGGCAGCTCTGGAAACACCATATATTTT. Combining the CDR3 with reference TRBV29-1 and TRBJ1-3 gives the whole variable domain SAVISQKPSRDICQRGTSLTIQCQVDSQVTMMFWYRQQPGQSLTLIATANQGSEATYESGFVIDKFPISRPNLTFSTLTVSNMSPEDSSIYLCSVEEGSSGNTIYFGEGSWLTVV.